This TCR beta chain was observed in a study of T-cell reconstitution after alpha-beta-depleted transplantation in children. This sample's TCRbeta library carried unique molecular identifier barcodes. TCRdb fed the PCR reads into MiXCR, producing one record per CDR3 protein. There are about 190,000 distinct CDR3 sequences in the sample; 11% occur only once, and about 13% lies in the top ten. The CDR3 totals 14 residues. V dropped 7 bases and J dropped 1; count of bases not matched to a gene: 9. Germline-derived CDR1 and CDR2 are SQVTM and ANQGSEA. Concerning this clonotype itself: Its antigen remains unknown.

Study-level results: From surviving recipient T cells and thymic progenitors came the high day-60 TCRbeta diversity observed in some patients. Diversity and T-cell counts at one year after transplant derived mostly from new T cells. About two months after transplant, alpha-beta T cells reportedly came from several hundred expanded graft clones.

The sample in question was PBMCs, obtained before TCRalphabeta/CD19-depleted stem cell transplant. V gene TRBV29-1 combines with J gene TRBJ1-1, with 7 bases identical to TRBD1. The source of this sequence is a boy aged 2-15 years with acute myeloid leukemia, due to receive a stem cell transplant. CDR3 in amino acids: CSAPTGSQNTEAFF. In nucleotides, the CDR3 is TGCAGCGCCCCGACAGGGTCCCAGAACACTGAAGCTTTCTTT.